Below are 3 T cell receptor beta chains sequenced from a single sample in a study of blood T cells in healthy people across ages. Next came a second PCR, run for about 7 to 11 cycles, which used a sample-barcoded 5' primer along with a J-beta primer mix. TCRdb passed the 5' RACE reads through MiXCR, listing each CDR3 protein once. The sample holds approximately 600,000 distinct CDR3 sequences; roughly 50% are singletons and the top ten take 35% to 40%. The sequenced material came from blood. The origin of the receptors is a man aged 60-69 years in good health.

The chain is built from TRBV12-3 or TRBV12-4 and TRBJ2-4; 7 positions match TRBD1. The CDR3 contains 17 residues. The trim removed 0 bases at V and 8 bases at J, leaving 13 bases unmatched. In nucleotides, the CDR3 is TGTGCCAGCAGTTTAGCGGAGACAGGGATGGTTGGGGACATTCAGTACTTC. Translation: CASSLAETGMVGDIQYF.

This clonotype was counted only a few times. The chain links TRBV20-1 to TRBJ2-7; TRBD2 agrees at 8 bases. TRBJ2-5 matches the DNA end more closely, so the J call is doubtful. CDR3 length: 14 amino acids. Germline CDR1 and CDR2: DFQATT and SNEGSKA (reference sequence). The CDR3 region is CSARVPSGGETQYF. CDR3 bases: TGCAGTGCTAGAGTGCCCAGCGGGGGAGAGACCCAGTACTTC.

The V gene is TRBV14, the J gene TRBJ2-3; D is ambiguous. V was clipped by 0 bases and J by 2 bases, with 12 bases between them. Germline loops: CDR1 SGHDN, CDR2 FVKESK. CDR3 length: 16 residues. DNA of the CDR3: TGTGCCAGCAGCCAAGATCACAGCATCTTCACAGATACGCAGTATTTT. Translating it yields CASSQDHSIFTDTQYF.